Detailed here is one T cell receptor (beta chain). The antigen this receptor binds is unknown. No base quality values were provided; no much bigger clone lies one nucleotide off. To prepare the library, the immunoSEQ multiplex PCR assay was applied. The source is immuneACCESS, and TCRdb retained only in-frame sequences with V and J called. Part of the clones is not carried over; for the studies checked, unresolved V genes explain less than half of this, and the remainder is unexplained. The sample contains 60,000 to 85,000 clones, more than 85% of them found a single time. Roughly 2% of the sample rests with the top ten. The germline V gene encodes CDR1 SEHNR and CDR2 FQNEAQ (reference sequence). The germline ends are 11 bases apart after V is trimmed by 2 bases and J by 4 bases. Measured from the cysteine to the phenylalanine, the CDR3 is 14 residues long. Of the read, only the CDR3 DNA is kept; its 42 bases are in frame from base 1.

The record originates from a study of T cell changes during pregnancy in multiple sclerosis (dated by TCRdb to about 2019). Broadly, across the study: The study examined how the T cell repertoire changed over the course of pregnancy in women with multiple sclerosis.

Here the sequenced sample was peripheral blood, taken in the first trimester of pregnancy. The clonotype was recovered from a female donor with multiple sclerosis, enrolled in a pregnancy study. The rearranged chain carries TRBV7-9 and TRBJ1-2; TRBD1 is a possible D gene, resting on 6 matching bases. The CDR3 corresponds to CASSLNQGSYGYTF. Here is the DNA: TGTGCCAGCAGCTTAAACCAGGGGAGCTATGGCTACACCTTC.